The clone carrying this T cell receptor beta chain was found a few times. Its cognate antigen is unknown. This sample is part of a study of identical twins. TCRdb re-derived calls from the 5' RACE reads in MiXCR, one entry per CDR3 protein. The sample records approximately 150,000 distinct CDR3 sequences, around 3.5% being singletons. Study outcomes and limitations: There was an excess of low generation probability in the out-of-frame alpha sequences that twins shared.

Sequencing used memory T cells sorted from blood. The clonotype originates from a man between 18 and 35 years old in good health.

CDR3 nucleotide sequence: TGTGCCAGCAGCTTAGCGGGGGGGATCCAGCCCCAGCATTTT. As protein: CASSLAGGIQPQHF. V is TRBV7-8 and J is TRBJ1-5; weak D call: TRBD1 (5 bases). V was trimmed by 0 bases and J by 7 bases, leaving 10 bases between them. The CDR3 loop spans 14 amino acids. CDR1 is SGHVS and CDR2 is FQNEAQ in the germline V gene.